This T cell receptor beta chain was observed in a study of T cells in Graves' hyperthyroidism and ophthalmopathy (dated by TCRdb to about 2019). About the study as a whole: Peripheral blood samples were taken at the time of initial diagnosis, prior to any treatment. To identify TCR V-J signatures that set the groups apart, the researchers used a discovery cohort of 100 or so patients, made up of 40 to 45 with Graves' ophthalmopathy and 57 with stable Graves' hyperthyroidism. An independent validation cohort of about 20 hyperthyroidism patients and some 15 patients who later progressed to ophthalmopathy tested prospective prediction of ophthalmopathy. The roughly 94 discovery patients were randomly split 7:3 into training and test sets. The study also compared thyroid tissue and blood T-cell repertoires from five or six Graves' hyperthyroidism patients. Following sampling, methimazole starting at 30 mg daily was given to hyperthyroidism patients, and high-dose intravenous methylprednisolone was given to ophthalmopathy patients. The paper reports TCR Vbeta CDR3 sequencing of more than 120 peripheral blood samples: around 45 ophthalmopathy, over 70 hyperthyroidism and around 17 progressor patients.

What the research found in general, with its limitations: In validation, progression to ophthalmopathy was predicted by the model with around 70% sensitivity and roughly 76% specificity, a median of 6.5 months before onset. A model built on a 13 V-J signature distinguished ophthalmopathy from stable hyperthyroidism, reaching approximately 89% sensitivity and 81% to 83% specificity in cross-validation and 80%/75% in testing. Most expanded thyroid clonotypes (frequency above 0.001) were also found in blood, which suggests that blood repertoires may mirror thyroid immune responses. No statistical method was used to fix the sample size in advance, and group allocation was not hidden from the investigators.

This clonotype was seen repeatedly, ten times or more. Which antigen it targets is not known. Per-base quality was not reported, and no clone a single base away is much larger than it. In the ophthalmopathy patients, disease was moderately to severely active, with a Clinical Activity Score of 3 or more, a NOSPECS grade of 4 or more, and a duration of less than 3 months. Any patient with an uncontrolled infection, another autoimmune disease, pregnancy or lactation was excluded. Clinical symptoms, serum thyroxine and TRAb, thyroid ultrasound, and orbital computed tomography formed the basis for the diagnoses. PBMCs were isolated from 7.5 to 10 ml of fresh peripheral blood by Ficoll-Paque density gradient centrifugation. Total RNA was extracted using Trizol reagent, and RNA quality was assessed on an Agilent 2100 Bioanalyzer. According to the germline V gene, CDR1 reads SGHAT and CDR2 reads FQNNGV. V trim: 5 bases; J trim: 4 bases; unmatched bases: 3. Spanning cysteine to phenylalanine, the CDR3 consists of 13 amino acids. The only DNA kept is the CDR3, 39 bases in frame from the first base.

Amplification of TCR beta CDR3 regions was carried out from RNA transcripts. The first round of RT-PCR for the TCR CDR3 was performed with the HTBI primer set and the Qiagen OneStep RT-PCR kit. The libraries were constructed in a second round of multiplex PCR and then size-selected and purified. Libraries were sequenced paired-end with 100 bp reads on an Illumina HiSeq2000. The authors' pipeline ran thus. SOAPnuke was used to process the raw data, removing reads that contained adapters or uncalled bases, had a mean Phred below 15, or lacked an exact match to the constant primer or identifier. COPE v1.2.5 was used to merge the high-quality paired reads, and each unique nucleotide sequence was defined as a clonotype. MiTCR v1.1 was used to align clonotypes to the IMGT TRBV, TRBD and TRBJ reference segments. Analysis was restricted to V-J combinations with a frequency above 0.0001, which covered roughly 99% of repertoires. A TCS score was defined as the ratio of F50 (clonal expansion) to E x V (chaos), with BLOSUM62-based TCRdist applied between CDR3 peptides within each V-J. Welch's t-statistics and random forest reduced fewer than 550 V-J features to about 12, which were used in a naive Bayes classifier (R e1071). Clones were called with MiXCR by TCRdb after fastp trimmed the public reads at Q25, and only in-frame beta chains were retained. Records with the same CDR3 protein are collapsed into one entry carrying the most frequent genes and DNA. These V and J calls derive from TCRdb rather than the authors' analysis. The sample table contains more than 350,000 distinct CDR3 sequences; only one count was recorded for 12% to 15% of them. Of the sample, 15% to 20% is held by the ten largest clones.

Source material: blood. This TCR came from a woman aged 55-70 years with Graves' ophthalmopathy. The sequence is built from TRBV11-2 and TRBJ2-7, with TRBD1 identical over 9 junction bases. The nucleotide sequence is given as TGTGCCAGCAGCATGACAGGGGGTTACGAGCAGTACTTC. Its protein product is CASSMTGGYEQYF.